The 16 T cell receptor beta chains below all came from one sample that was sequenced in a study of T cells in Graves' hyperthyroidism and ophthalmopathy. There were TCR beta CDR3 regions amplified from RNA transcripts. During a first-round RT-PCR of the TCR CDR3, the HTBI primer set was used. TCRdb processed the multiplex PCR reads anew with MiXCR; each CDR3 protein has one entry. This table holds roughly 600,000 distinct CDR3 sequences, roughly 15% found once. The specimen sequenced was blood. The receptors derive from a woman aged 50 to 60 with Graves' ophthalmopathy.

This chain links TRBV30 with TRBJ2-6; 14 bases are shared with TRBD2. After removal of 4 bases from V and 1 base from J, the junction contained 18 bases not matched to a gene. The length of the CDR3 is 22 residues. The germline V gene has CDR1 GTSNPN and CDR2 SVGIG (reference sequence). The CDR3 loop is CAWISLAGTSGRKVSGANVLTF. DNA for the CDR3: TGTGCCTGGATTTCATTGGCCGGGACTAGCGGGAGAAAAGTATCTGGGGCCAACGTCCTGACTTTC.

This rearrangement joins TRBV9 to TRBJ2-3; 9 bases map to TRBD1. Germline V gene sequence: CDR1 SGDLS, CDR2 YYNGEE. The length of the CDR3 is 16 residues. Trimming removed 4 bases from V and 4 bases from J; junction bases left unmatched: 10. The CDR3 is CASSPRQGGSSDTQYF. The CDR3 nucleotides are TGTGCCAGCAGCCCTCGACAGGGGGGATCATCAGATACGCAGTATTTT.

There are a few counts of this clonotype. The conserved final phenylalanine or tryptophan is absent from the CDR3, which likely points to a read error. The V and J genes are TRBV20-1 and TRBJ2-6; 7 positions match TRBD1. After removal of 5 bases from V and 1 base from J, the junction contained 5 bases not matched to a gene. This CDR3 comprises 15 residues. Looked up from germline, CDR1 is DFQATT and CDR2 is SNEGSKA (reference sequence). The CDR3 sequence: CSAQDRVSGANVLTS. The CDR3 DNA reads TGCAGTGCTCAAGACAGGGTTTCTGGGGCCAACGTCCTGACTTCC.

This chain uses TRBV7-9 with TRBJ2-7; either TRBD1 or TRBD2 may supply D (5 bases each). Trimming stripped 7 bases from V and 3 bases from J, with 19 bases between. Germline V lookup: CDR1 SEHNR, CDR2 FQNEAQ (reference sequence). The CDR3 is made up of 15 amino acids. The CDR3 DNA reads as TGTGCCAGCACCCAAAACGGTGTTGGGGGCTACGAGCAGTACTTC. It encodes CASTQNGVGGYEQYF.

This clonotype was recorded a few times. The chain links TRBV10-3 to TRBJ1-5; D is unresolved. The V gene's germline CDR1 is ENHRY and CDR2 SYGVKD. The CDR3 length is 13 residues. V lost 8 bases and J lost 7, with 15 bases in between. The CDR3 loop is CAISKGAGQPQHF. CDR3 in DNA: TGTGCCATCTCCAAGGGCGCGGGGCAGCCCCAGCATTTT.

There are many counts of this clonotype. This chain uses TRBV3-1 with TRBJ1-1; no clear D gene. The CDR3 is 15 amino acids. In germline, CDR1 is LGHDT, CDR2 YNNKEL (reference sequence). Trimming left V 5 bases short and J 0 bases short, with 13 bases between. The CDR3: CASSGSEVVNTEAFF. The DNA of the CDR3 is TGTGCCAGCAGCGGGAGTGAGGTGGTGAACACTGAAGCTTTCTTT.

As concerns this clonotype: One junction end does not reproduce the germline sequence, and a read error may be involved. This chain joins TRBV20-1 and TRBJ2-2, with TRBD1 matching 7 bases. The CDR3 has 15 residues. Germline CDR1 DFQATT, CDR2 SNEGSKA (reference sequence). The CDR3 nucleotides read TGCAGTGCTGGAGATTGGCAGGGGGTCGAGGGGGAGCTGTTTTTT. Amino acids: CSAGDWQGVEGELFF.

This clonotype has ten or more counts. The chain carries TRBV18 and TRBJ2-5, with D unresolved. The V end lost 3 bases, the J end lost 0 bases, and 8 bases lay between the germline ends. The CDR3 is 14 amino acids. The germline gives CDR1 KGHSH, CDR2 LQKENI. Written as DNA, the CDR3 is TGTGCCAGCTCACCGCACACAAACCAAGAGACCCAGTACTTC. This sequence encodes CASSPHTNQETQYF.

The table lists this clonotype with many counts. This chain uses TRBV20-1 with TRBJ1-1; 7 nucleotides align to TRBD1. Trimming cost V 2 bases and J 6 bases; bases outside gene matches: 9. This CDR3 contains 14 residues. The germline V gene encodes CDR1 DFQATT and CDR2 SNEGSKA (reference sequence). CDR3 sequence reads: CSARKPGTESEAFF. CDR3 nucleotides: TGCAGTGCTAGAAAGCCCGGGACAGAGTCTGAAGCTTTCTTT.

The V gene is TRBV6-1, the J gene TRBJ2-1; perhaps TRBD2 as D (6 bases). The CDR3 is made up of 15 amino acids. Germline lookup yields CDR1 MNHNS and CDR2 SASEGT. Trimming cost V 0 bases and J 0 bases, with 6 bases left between them. CDR3 in amino acids: CASSEAGGSYNEQFF. CDR3 nucleotides: TGTGCCAGCAGTGAAGCGGGGGGCTCCTACAATGAGCAGTTCTTC.

This clonotype showed up just a few times. The V gene is TRBV9, the J gene TRBJ1-5, with D tentatively TRBD1 (6 bases). Germline loops: CDR1 SGDLS, CDR2 YYNGEE. The CDR3 has 15 amino acids. The ends were cut back, 0 bases at V and 1 base at J, with 8 bases in the middle. The CDR3 DNA reads TGTGCCAGCAGCGTAGGGACAGCAAGCAATCAGCCCCAGCATTTT. Translation gives CASSVGTASNQPQHF.

As to this clonotype: This may arise from a read error, as a much more abundant clone is one base away. The rearrangement joins TRBV27 to TRBJ2-3; weak D call: TRBD1 (5 bases). The germline CDR1 and CDR2 sequences are MNHEY and SMNVEV (reference sequence). The length of the CDR3 is 16 residues. The CDR3 sequence: CASSFNSVGFTGTQYF. CDR3 nucleotides: TGTGCCAGCAGTTTTAATTCCGTGGGATTCACAGGTACGCAGTATTTT.

The sample holds many counts of this clonotype. The rearrangement uses TRBV9 and TRBJ2-1, with 8 bases lining up with TRBD2. Trimming at V came to 2 bases and at J to 10 bases, leaving 14 bases not matched to a gene. The V gene's germline CDR1 is SGDLS and CDR2 YYNGEE. This CDR3 region has 16 residues. This chain's CDR3 is CASSVGAGGTPVEQFF. The DNA of the CDR3 is TGTGCCAGCAGCGTCGGGGCGGGAGGAACCCCTGTGGAGCAGTTCTTC.

With respect to this clonotype: Since a much larger clone is just one base distant, this may be a read error. The V and J genes are TRBV5-6 and TRBJ2-1, with 8 bases lining up with TRBD2. V lost 9 bases to trimming and J lost 2 bases; unmatched junction nucleotides: 7. Germline CDR1 SGHDT, CDR2 YYEEEE. CDR3 length equals 14 residues. The CDR3 region is CANSGGLAYNEQFF. For the CDR3, the DNA is TGTGCCAACAGTGGGGGACTAGCCTACAATGAGCAGTTCTTC. Using reference TRBV5-6 and TRBJ2-1 for the parts outside the CDR3, the full variable domain is DAGVTQSPTHLIKTRGQQVTLRCSPKSGHDTVSWYQQALGQGPQFIFQYYEEEERQRGNFPDRFSGHQFPNYSSELNVNALLLGDSALYLCANSGGLAYNEQFFGPGTRLTVL.

This clonotype was observed at least ten times. V and J are TRBV24-1 and TRBJ2-3, with D perhaps being TRBD1 or TRBD2 (5 bases each). CDR1 and CDR2 (germline): KGHDR, SFDVKD. Trimming took off 0 bases at V and 7 bases at J, with 10 bases between the two ends. This CDR3 region has 14 residues. CDR3 loop: CATSDLGGKNTQYF. The CDR3 nucleotides read TGTGCCACCAGTGATTTGGGGGGAAAAAATACGCAGTATTTT.

CDR3 protein: CASSSTGSKQFF. The CDR3 bases are TGTGCCAGTAGTTCAACCGGGTCTAAGCAGTTCTTC. The chain combines TRBV19 with TRBJ2-1; D uncertain. The CDR3 runs 12 residues. CDR1 and CDR2 (germline): LNHDA, SQIVND (reference sequence). V was clipped by 5 bases and J by 11 bases, with 13 bases between them.